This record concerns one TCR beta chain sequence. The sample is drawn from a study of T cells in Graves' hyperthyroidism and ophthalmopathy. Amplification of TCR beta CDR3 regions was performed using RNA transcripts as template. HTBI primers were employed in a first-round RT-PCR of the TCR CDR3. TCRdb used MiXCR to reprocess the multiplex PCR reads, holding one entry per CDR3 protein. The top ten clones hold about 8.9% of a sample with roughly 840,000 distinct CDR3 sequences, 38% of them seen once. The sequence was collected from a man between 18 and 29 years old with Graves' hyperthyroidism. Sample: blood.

CDR3 DNA: TGTGCCAGCAGCCAACTAGGGGTGTCGGGGGCCAACGTCCTGACTTTC. This sequence encodes CASSQLGVSGANVLTF. V gene TRBV7-2 combines with J gene TRBJ2-6; D tentatively fits TRBD1 or TRBD2 (5 bases each). The CDR3 loop spans 16 amino acids. Germline CDR1 is SGHTA and CDR2 is FQGNSA. V was trimmed by 5 bases and J by 4 bases, leaving 15 bases between them.